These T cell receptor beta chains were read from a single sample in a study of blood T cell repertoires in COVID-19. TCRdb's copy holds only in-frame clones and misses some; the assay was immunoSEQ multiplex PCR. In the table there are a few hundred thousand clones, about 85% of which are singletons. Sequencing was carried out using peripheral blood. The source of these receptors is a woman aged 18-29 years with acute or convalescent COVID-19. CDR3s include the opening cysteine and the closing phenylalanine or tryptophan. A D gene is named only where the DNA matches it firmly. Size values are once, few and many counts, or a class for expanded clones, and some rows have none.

CDR3aa: CASRGDYLTDTQYF
CDR3nt: TGTGCCAGCAGAGGGGACTACCTCACAGATACGCAGTATTTT
j_gene: TRBJ2-3
d_gene: TRBD2
abundance: NA
v_gene: TRBV5-4

CDR3aa: CAATTGLVYGYTF
CDR3nt: TGTGCCGCCACGACAGGGTTAGTTTATGGCTACACCTTC
j_gene: TRBJ1-2
d_gene: TRBD1
abundance: NA
v_gene: TRBV30

CDR3aa: CASSHNVRAYNEQFF
CDR3nt: TGCGCCAGCAGCCATAACGTACGGGCCTACAATGAGCAGTTCTTC
j_gene: TRBJ2-1
d_gene: NA
abundance: NA
v_gene: TRBV4-1

CDR3aa: CASSSSPSGRSAGPYEQYF
CDR3nt: TGCGCCAGCAGCTCTTCCCCTAGCGGGAGGTCGGCCGGCCCCTACGAGCAGTACTTC
j_gene: TRBJ2-7
d_gene: TRBD2
abundance: NA
v_gene: TRBV5-1

CDR3aa: CASSEVAGNYEQYF
CDR3nt: TGTGCCAGCAGTGAAGTGGCAGGGAACTACGAGCAGTACTTC
j_gene: TRBJ2-7
d_gene: NA
abundance: few
v_gene: TRBV6-1

CDR3aa: CASMGTGGTEAFF
CDR3nt: TGCGCCAGCATGGGGACAGGGGGCACTGAAGCTTTCTTT
j_gene: TRBJ1-1
d_gene: TRBD1
abundance: NA
v_gene: TRBV10-2

CDR3aa: CASSPEASPGNTIYF
CDR3nt: TGTGCCAGCTCCCCGGAGGCCAGTCCGGGAAACACCATATATTTT
j_gene: TRBJ1-3
d_gene: NA
abundance: NA
v_gene: TRBV18

CDR3aa: CASSLATGSDEKLFF
CDR3nt: TGTGCCAGCAGCTTAGCGACAGGGTCGGATGAAAAACTGTTTTTT
j_gene: TRBJ1-4
d_gene: TRBD1
abundance: once
v_gene: TRBV7-8

CDR3aa: CASGSDILAGNTIYF
CDR3nt: TGTGCCAGCGGGTCGGACATTCTGGCTGGAAACACCATATATTTT
j_gene: TRBJ1-3
d_gene: NA
abundance: NA
v_gene: TRBV9

CDR3aa: CASSFGNEKLFF
CDR3nt: TGTGCCAGCAGTTTCGGTAATGAAAAACTGTTTTTT
j_gene: TRBJ1-4
d_gene: NA
abundance: NA
v_gene: TRBV12-3/TRBV12-4

CDR3aa: CASSIDSPSATQETQYF
CDR3nt: TGTGCCAGTAGTATCGACAGCCCATCAGCCACTCAAGAGACCCAGTACTTC
j_gene: TRBJ2-5
d_gene: NA
abundance: once
v_gene: TRBV19

CDR3aa: CASSLVAGGNYNEQFF
CDR3nt: TGCGCCAGCAGCTTGGTGGCGGGGGGGAACTACAATGAGCAGTTCTTC
j_gene: TRBJ2-1
d_gene: TRBD2
abundance: NA
v_gene: TRBV5-1

CDR3aa: CASSPRKSGRIKLFF
CDR3nt: TGTGCCAGCAGTCCCAGGAAGAGTGGGCGTATAAAACTGTTTTTT
j_gene: TRBJ1-4
d_gene: NA
abundance: NA
v_gene: TRBV28

CDR3aa: CASSQGNTEAFF
CDR3nt: TGTGCCAGCAGTCAGGGGAACACTGAAGCTTTCTTT
j_gene: TRBJ1-1
d_gene: NA
abundance: NA
v_gene: TRBV13

CDR3aa: CASTWTSTGELFF
CDR3nt: TGCGCCAGCACTTGGACTAGTACCGGGGAGCTGTTTTTT
j_gene: TRBJ2-2
d_gene: TRBD2
abundance: NA
v_gene: TRBV10-2

CDR3aa: CASSSTGGITEAFF
CDR3nt: TGTGCCAGCAGCTCTACAGGGGGTATCACTGAAGCTTTCTTT
j_gene: TRBJ1-1
d_gene: TRBD1
abundance: NA
v_gene: TRBV3-1/TRBV3-2

CDR3aa: CASSLETGEYEKLFF
CDR3nt: TGTGCCAGCAGCTTAGAGACAGGGGAGTATGAAAAACTGTTTTTT
j_gene: TRBJ1-4
d_gene: TRBD1
abundance: NA
v_gene: TRBV11-2

CDR3aa: CASSTTGNTYNSPLHF
CDR3nt: TGTGCCAGTAGCACGACAGGGAACACCTATAATTCACCCCTCCACTTT
j_gene: TRBJ1-6
d_gene: TRBD1
abundance: NA
v_gene: TRBV19

CDR3aa: CASSSGQGGDTQYF
CDR3nt: TGTGCCAGCAGCTCCGGACAGGGCGGAGATACGCAGTATTTT
j_gene: TRBJ2-3
d_gene: TRBD1
abundance: NA
v_gene: TRBV11-2

CDR3aa: CAWSAWDRGNTEAFF
CDR3nt: TGTGCCTGGAGTGCGTGGGACAGGGGGAACACTGAAGCTTTCTTT
j_gene: TRBJ1-1
d_gene: TRBD1
abundance: NA
v_gene: TRBV30

CDR3aa: CASSWLLEGAQDEQYF
CDR3nt: TGCGCCAGCAGCTGGCTCCTGGAGGGGGCTCAGGACGAGCAGTACTTC
j_gene: TRBJ2-7
d_gene: NA
abundance: once
v_gene: TRBV5-1

CDR3aa: CASSFNLGRAGAQPQHF
CDR3nt: TGTGCCAGCAGTTTCAACCTAGGCAGGGCGGGGGCTCAGCCCCAGCATTTT
j_gene: TRBJ1-5
d_gene: NA
abundance: NA
v_gene: TRBV28

CDR3aa: CASSRNRDRDSPLHF
CDR3nt: TGTGCCAGCAGCAGAAACCGGGACAGGGACTCACCCCTCCACTTT
j_gene: TRBJ1-6
d_gene: TRBD1
abundance: NA
v_gene: TRBV11-2

CDR3aa: CASSGGALSEGYEQYF
CDR3nt: TGCGCCAGCAGCGGGGGGGCCCTATCCGAGGGCTACGAGCAGTACTTC
j_gene: TRBJ2-7
d_gene: NA
abundance: NA
v_gene: TRBV5-1

CDR3aa: CASRRGQFNQPQHF
CDR3nt: TGTGCCAGCAGGAGAGGACAGTTCAATCAGCCCCAGCATTTT
j_gene: TRBJ1-5
d_gene: NA
abundance: NA
v_gene: TRBV6-5

CDR3aa: CASRADRQGYGYTF
CDR3nt: TGTGCCAGCCGAGCGGATAGACAGGGGTATGGCTACACCTTC
j_gene: TRBJ1-2
d_gene: TRBD1
abundance: once
v_gene: TRBV7-2

CDR3aa: CASSLETGQPYGYTF
CDR3nt: TGCGCCAGCAGCTTGGAGACCGGACAGCCCTATGGCTACACCTTC
j_gene: TRBJ1-2
d_gene: NA
abundance: NA
v_gene: TRBV5-1

CDR3aa: CAWSVQVRTDRDNEKLFF
CDR3nt: TGTGCCTGGAGTGTACAAGTTCGGACGGACAGGGATAATGAAAAACTGTTTTTT
j_gene: TRBJ1-4
d_gene: TRBD1
abundance: NA
v_gene: TRBV30

CDR3aa: CASSLLQGASAEAFF
CDR3nt: TGTGCCAGCAGCTTGTTACAGGGGGCGTCTGCTGAAGCTTTCTTT
j_gene: TRBJ1-1
d_gene: TRBD1
abundance: NA
v_gene: TRBV5-5

CDR3aa: CASSQKLDRFETQYF
CDR3nt: TGTGCCAGCAGCCAAAAATTAGACAGGTTCGAGACCCAGTACTTC
j_gene: TRBJ2-5
d_gene: NA
abundance: NA
v_gene: TRBV4-2

CDR3aa: CASSLGTGLDTQYF
CDR3nt: TGCGCCAGCAGCTTGGGGACAGGATTAGATACGCAGTATTTT
j_gene: TRBJ2-3
d_gene: TRBD1
abundance: NA
v_gene: TRBV5-1

CDR3aa: CASRTGTGKENTEAFF
CDR3nt: TGCGCCAGCAGGACCGGGACAGGTAAAGAGAACACTGAAGCTTTCTTT
j_gene: TRBJ1-1
d_gene: TRBD1
abundance: NA
v_gene: TRBV10-2

CDR3aa: CATSDPGTNEKLFF
CDR3nt: TGTGCCACCAGTGACCCCGGTACTAATGAAAAACTGTTTTTT
j_gene: TRBJ1-4
d_gene: NA
abundance: NA
v_gene: TRBV24-1

CDR3aa: CASSLRQNTEAFF
CDR3nt: TGTGCCAGCAGCTTAAGGCAGAACACTGAAGCTTTCTTT
j_gene: TRBJ1-1
d_gene: NA
abundance: NA
v_gene: TRBV7-3

CDR3aa: CASIRTGGNSPLHF
CDR3nt: TGTGCCAGCATTAGGACAGGGGGTAATTCACCCCTCCACTTT
j_gene: TRBJ1-6
d_gene: TRBD1
abundance: NA
v_gene: TRBV6-5

CDR3aa: CASRKQGTSLTYEQYF
CDR3nt: TGTGCCAGTAGAAAACAAGGGACTAGCCTTACCTACGAGCAGTACTTC
j_gene: TRBJ2-7
d_gene: TRBD2
abundance: NA
v_gene: TRBV19

CDR3aa: CASGFAGDNEQFF
CDR3nt: TGTGCCAGCGGTTTCGCAGGGGACAATGAGCAGTTCTTC
j_gene: TRBJ2-1
d_gene: NA
abundance: NA
v_gene: TRBV11-3

CDR3aa: CASSQDRAIQETQYF
CDR3nt: TGTGCCAGCAGCCAAGACAGGGCCATACAAGAGACCCAGTACTTC
j_gene: TRBJ2-5
d_gene: NA
abundance: NA
v_gene: TRBV3-1/TRBV3-2

CDR3aa: CASSPGQGWTGELFF
CDR3nt: TGTGCCAGCAGCCCCGGACAGGGCTGGACCGGGGAGCTGTTTTTT
j_gene: TRBJ2-2
d_gene: TRBD1
abundance: NA
v_gene: TRBV5-6

CDR3aa: CASSTSNTGKNIQYF
CDR3nt: TGTGCCAGTAGTACCTCGAATACAGGCAAAAACATTCAGTACTTC
j_gene: TRBJ2-4
d_gene: NA
abundance: NA
v_gene: TRBV19

CDR3aa: CASSSPRGYGYTF
CDR3nt: TGTGCCAGCAGTTCCCCCAGGGGTTATGGCTACACCTTC
j_gene: TRBJ1-2
d_gene: NA
abundance: few
v_gene: TRBV28

CDR3aa: CASSLVSTQALGDTQYF
CDR3nt: TGTGCCAGCAGCCTGGTCTCCACTCAGGCCCTGGGAGATACGCAGTATTTT
j_gene: TRBJ2-3
d_gene: NA
abundance: once
v_gene: TRBV11-2

CDR3aa: CASSLGQSGANVLTF
CDR3nt: TGTGCCAGCAGCTTGGGACAATCTGGGGCCAACGTCCTGACTTTC
j_gene: TRBJ2-6
d_gene: NA
abundance: NA
v_gene: TRBV5-6

CDR3aa: CASSDSGGAGDEQYF
CDR3nt: TGTGCCAGCAGTGACTCAGGAGGGGCTGGGGACGAGCAGTACTTC
j_gene: TRBJ2-7
d_gene: NA
abundance: NA
v_gene: TRBV6-4

CDR3aa: CASSAGQVNTEAFF
CDR3nt: TGTGCCAGCAGCGCGGGGCAGGTGAACACTGAAGCTTTCTTT
j_gene: TRBJ1-1
d_gene: NA
abundance: NA
v_gene: TRBV7-2

CDR3aa: CASGPSPGEASGGTQYF
CDR3nt: TGTGCCAGCGGTCCCTCCCCGGGGGAGGCCTCCGGTGGTACGCAGTATTTT
j_gene: TRBJ2-3
d_gene: NA
abundance: NA
v_gene: TRBV5-4